The source of this T cell receptor beta chain is a study of cytomegalovirus exposure and HLA in healthy donors. The PCR was carried out with 60 Vbeta primers and 13 Jbeta primers. Libraries were prepared by immunoSEQ multiplex PCR; TCRdb keeps only in-frame clonotypes and omits some of them. This repertoire comprises roughly 45,000 clones; its ten largest clones make up about 1.7%. Study-level findings and limits: Being productive about 87% or about 30% of the time was typical of most TCR beta V segments in an earlier analysis.

As to this clone: Antigen: not known.

The germline V gene encodes CDR1 MNHEY and CDR2 SMNVEV (reference sequence). The CDR3 is 15 amino acids. V was clipped by 4 bases and J by 3 bases; unmatched bases: 5. The chain links TRBV27 to TRBJ2-3; 9 positions match TRBD2. This clonotype originated in a woman aged 25 to 39 in good health and CMV-seronegative. Sequencing was performed on PBMCs. CDR3 sequence: CASSYVAGATDTQYF. CDR3 coding DNA: TGTGCCAGCAGTTACGTAGCGGGAGCAACAGATACGCAGTATTTT.